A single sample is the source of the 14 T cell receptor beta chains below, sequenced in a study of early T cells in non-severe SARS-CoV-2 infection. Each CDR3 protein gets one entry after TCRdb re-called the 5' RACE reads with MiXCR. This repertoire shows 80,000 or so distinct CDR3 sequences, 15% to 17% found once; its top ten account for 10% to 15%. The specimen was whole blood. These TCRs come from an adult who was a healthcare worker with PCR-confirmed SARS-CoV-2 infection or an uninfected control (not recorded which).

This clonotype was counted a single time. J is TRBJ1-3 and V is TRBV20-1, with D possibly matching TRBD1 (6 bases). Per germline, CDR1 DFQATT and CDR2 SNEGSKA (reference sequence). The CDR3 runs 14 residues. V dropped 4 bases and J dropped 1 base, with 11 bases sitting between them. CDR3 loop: CSAKGGRSGNTIYF. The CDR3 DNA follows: TGCAGTGCTAAAGGGGGGCGTTCTGGAAACACCATATATTTT.

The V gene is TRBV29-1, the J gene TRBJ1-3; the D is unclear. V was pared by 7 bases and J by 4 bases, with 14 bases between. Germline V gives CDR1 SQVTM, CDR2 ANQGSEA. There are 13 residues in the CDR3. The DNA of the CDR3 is TGCAGCGCCCAAGGGCCAGCCGGAAACACCATATATTTT. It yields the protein CSAQGPAGNTIYF.

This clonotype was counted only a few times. CDR3 DNA sequence: TGTGCCAGCAGTAGAACAGGGGTCTACGAGGAGCAGTACTTC. Protein sequence: CASSRTGVYEEQYF. The V call is TRBV12-3 or TRBV12-4, the J call TRBJ2-7; 7 positions agree with TRBD1. This CDR3 contains 14 residues. J gave up 7 bases and V 5 bases, and 11 bases lay outside the gene matches.

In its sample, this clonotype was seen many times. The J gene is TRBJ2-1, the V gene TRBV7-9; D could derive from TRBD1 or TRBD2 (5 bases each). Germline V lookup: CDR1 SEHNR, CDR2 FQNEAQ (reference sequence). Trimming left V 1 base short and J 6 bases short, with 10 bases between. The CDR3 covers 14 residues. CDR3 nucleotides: TGTGCCAGCAGCTTAGTAGGGACGGTCAATGAGCAGTTCTTC. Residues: CASSLVGTVNEQFF. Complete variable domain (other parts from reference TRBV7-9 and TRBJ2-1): DTGVSQNPRHKITKRGQNVTFRCDPISEHNRLYWYRQTLGQGPEFLTYFQNEAQLEKSRLLSDRFSAERPKGSFSTLEIQRTEQGDSAMYLCASSLVGTVNEQFFGPGTRLTVL.

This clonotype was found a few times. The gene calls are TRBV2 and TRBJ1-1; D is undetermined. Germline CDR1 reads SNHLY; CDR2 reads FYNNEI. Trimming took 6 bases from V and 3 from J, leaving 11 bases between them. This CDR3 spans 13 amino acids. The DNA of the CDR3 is TGTGCCAGCAGACCCACAGTGTACACTGAAGCTTTCTTT. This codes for CASRPTVYTEAFF.

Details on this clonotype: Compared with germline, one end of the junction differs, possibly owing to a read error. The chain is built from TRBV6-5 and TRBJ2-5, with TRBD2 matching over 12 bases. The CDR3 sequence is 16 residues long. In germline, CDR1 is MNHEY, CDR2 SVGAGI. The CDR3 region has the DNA TGTGTCAGCAGGACGCGACTAGCGGGGGAGAAAGAGACCCAGTACTTC. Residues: CVSRTRLAGEKETQYF.

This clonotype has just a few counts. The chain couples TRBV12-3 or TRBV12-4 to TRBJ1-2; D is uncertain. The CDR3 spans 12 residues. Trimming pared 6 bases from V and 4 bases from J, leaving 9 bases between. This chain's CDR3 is CASSQKSYGYTF. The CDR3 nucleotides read TGTGCCAGCAGCCAGAAATCCTATGGCTACACCTTC.

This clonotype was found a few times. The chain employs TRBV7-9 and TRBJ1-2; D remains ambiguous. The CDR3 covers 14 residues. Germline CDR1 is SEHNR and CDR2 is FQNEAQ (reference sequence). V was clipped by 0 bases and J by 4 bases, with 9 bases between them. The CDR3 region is CASSLARESYGYTF. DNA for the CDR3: TGTGCCAGCAGCTTAGCGCGGGAGAGCTATGGCTACACCTTC.

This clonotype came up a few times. Here the CDR3 DNA reads TGTGCCTGGACCCCCCTCAGCTCCTACGAGCAGTACTTC. This translates into CAWTPLSSYEQYF. The chain uses TRBV30 and TRBJ2-7; D gene uncertain. CDR3 length: 13 amino acids. V was trimmed by 4 bases and J by 0 bases, leaving 10 bases between them. Germline V gene lookup returns CDR1 GTSNPN and CDR2 SVGIG (reference sequence).

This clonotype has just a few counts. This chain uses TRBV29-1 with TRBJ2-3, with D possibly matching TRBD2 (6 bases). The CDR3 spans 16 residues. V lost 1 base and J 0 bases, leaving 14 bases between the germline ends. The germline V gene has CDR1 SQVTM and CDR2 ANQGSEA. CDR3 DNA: TGCAGCGTTGAAGTTAATCCGGGAGCCAGCACAGATACGCAGTATTTT. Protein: CSVEVNPGASTDTQYF.

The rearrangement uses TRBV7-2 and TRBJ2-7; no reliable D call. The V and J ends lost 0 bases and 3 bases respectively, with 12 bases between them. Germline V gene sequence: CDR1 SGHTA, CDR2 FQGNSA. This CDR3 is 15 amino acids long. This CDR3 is CASSLAGGSSYEQYF. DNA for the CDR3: TGTGCCAGCAGCTTAGCGGGCGGCAGCAGCTACGAGCAGTACTTC.

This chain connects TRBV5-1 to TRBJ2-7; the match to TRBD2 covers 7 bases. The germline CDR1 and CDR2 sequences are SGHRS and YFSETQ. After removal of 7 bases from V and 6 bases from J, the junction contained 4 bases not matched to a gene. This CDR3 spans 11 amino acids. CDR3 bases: TGCGCCAGCGGGACGGGGGGCGAGCAGTACTTC. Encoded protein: CASGTGGEQYF.

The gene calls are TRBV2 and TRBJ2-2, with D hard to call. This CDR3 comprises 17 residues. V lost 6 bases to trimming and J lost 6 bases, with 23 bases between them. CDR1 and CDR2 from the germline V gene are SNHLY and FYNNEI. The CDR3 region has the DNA TGTGCCAGCAGCCTCACCACCAGTAAAGGGTCCCCCGGGGAGCTGTTTTTT. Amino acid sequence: CASSLTTSKGSPGELFF.

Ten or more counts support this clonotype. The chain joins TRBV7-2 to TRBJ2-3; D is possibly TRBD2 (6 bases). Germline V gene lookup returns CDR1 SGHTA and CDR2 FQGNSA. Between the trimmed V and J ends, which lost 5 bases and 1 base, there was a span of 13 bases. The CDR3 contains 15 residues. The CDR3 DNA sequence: TGTGCCAGCAGCCTCCGGACTATGGGCACAGATACGCAGTATTTT. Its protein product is CASSLRTMGTDTQYF.